The T cell receptor beta chain under discussion was sequenced for a study of T cell clusters in autoimmune cytopenias. Study results and limitations: TRB repertoire shifts in secondary cytopenia and chronic lymphocytic leukemia mostly reflected lymphoma, not autoimmunity.

Germline lookup yields CDR1 MNHEY and CDR2 SVGAGI. This CDR3 region has 16 residues. TRB rearrangements were amplified by touch-down multiplex PCR with mixed TRB-A/B primers. Reprocessing the multiplex PCR reads, TCRdb reports a single entry for every CDR3 protein and omits DNA. The sample table includes 11,000 or so distinct CDR3 sequences. Regarding this clonotype: Its antigen is not known.

Each sample's input was around 250 ng genomic DNA, some 40,000 genome equivalents. These data also featured in a second study, about T cell repertoires in aging, cancer and after chemotherapy.

The TCR comes from a human donor in good health. Sequenced sample: peripheral blood. The chain couples TRBV6-5 to TRBJ1-3. CDR3 residues: CASSYSRRTSGNTIYF.